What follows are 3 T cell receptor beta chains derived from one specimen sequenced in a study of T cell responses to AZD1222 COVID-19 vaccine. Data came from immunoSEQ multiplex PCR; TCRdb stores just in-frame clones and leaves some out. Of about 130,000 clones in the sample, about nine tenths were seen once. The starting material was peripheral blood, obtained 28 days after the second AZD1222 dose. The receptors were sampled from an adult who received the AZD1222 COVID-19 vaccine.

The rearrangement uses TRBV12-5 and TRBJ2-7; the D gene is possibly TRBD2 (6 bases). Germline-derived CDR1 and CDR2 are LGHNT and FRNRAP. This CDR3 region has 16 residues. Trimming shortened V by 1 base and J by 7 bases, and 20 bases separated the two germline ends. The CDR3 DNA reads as TGTGCTAGTGGTTTGGGCTTGACTAGGGGATATACTGAGCAGTACTTC. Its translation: CASGLGLTRGYTEQYF. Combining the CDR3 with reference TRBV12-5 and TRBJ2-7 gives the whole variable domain DARVTQTPRHKVTEMGQEVTMRCQPILGHNTVFWYRQTMMQGLELLAYFRNRAPLDDSGMPKDRFSAEMPDATLATLKIQPSEPRDSAVYFCASGLGLTRGYTEQYFGPGTRLTVT.

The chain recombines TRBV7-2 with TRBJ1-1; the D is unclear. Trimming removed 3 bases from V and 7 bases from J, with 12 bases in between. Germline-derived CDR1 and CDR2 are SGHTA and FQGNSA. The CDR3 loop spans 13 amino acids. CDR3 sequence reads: CASSLGRVGEAFF. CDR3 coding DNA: TGTGCCAGCAGCTTGGGGAGGGTAGGTGAAGCTTTCTTT.

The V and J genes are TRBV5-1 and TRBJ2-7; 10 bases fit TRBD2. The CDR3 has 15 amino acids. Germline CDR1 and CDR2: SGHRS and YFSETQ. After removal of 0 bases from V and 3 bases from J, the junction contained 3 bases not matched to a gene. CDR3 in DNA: TGCGCCAGCAGCTTGGGGACTAGCGGACTCTACGAGCAGTACTTC. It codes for CASSLGTSGLYEQYF.